This T cell receptor (beta chain) is drawn from a study of T cell responses to AZD1222 COVID-19 vaccine. Broader study findings: Donors skewed white British and female; clonal diversity was possibly underestimated. Across spike, vaccine-associated CD4 TCRs were found, dominant at 160-218 and 743-854. Just six people given AZD1222 tested seropositive at baseline.

Turning to this clone: Its antigen is as yet unknown.

The CDR3 contains 13 residues. The V end lost 7 bases, the J end lost 7 bases, and 14 bases lay between the germline ends. Germline V lookup: CDR1 LNHDA, CDR2 SQIVND (reference sequence). Doses given second, at about 4 or about 12 weeks, were pooled. The protocol was immunoSEQ multiplex PCR, while the TCRdb copy is restricted to in-frame clones and leaves out a portion. The sample shows some 160,000 clones, roughly nine tenths of them seen only once. This chain joins TRBV19 and TRBJ1-5, with D unresolved. The origin of this receptor is an adult who received the AZD1222 COVID-19 vaccine. Here the sequenced sample was peripheral blood, taken 28 days after the second AZD1222 dose. The CDR3 region is CASTPDPRQPQHF. The CDR3 nucleotides are TGTGCCAGTACCCCGGACCCCAGGCAGCCCCAGCATTTT. Together with reference TRBV19 and TRBJ1-5, the CDR3 gives the full variable domain: DGGITQSPKYLFRKEGQNVTLSCEQNLNHDAMYWYRQDPGQGLRLIYYSQIVNDFQKGDIAEGYSVSREKKESFPLTVTSAQKNPTAFYLCASTPDPRQPQHFGDGTRLSIL.